The next 2 T cell receptor beta chains were all read from a single sample in a study of CD8 T cells in Susac syndrome. Random-hexamer reverse transcription was applied to roughly 0.45 to 1 ug RNA. One entry per CDR3 protein, called by TCRdb with MiXCR from the immunoSEQ multiplex PCR reads. The sample has approximately 150,000 distinct CDR3 sequences, roughly 94% seen once; the top ten hold roughly 0.08%. The sequencing input was CD4+ T cells from PBMCs. These receptors were obtained from a human donor in good health.

The CDR3 sequence is CASSSDEKLFF. As DNA, the CDR3 is TGTGCCAGCAGCTCGGATGAAAAACTGTTTTTT. The chain joins TRBV28 to TRBJ1-4, with no clear D. V lost 6 bases and J 6 bases, leaving 5 bases between the germline ends. This CDR3 region has 11 residues. Germline assignment: CDR1 MDHEN and CDR2 SYDVKM.

The J gene is TRBJ1-3, the V gene TRBV2; D is uncertain. This CDR3 has 12 residues. From germline, CDR1 is SNHLY and CDR2 FYNNEI. Trimming removed 8 bases at V and 1 base at J, with 6 bases between. CDR3 nucleotides: TGTGCCAGCTACACTTCTGGAAACACCATATATTTT. Amino acids: CASYTSGNTIYF.